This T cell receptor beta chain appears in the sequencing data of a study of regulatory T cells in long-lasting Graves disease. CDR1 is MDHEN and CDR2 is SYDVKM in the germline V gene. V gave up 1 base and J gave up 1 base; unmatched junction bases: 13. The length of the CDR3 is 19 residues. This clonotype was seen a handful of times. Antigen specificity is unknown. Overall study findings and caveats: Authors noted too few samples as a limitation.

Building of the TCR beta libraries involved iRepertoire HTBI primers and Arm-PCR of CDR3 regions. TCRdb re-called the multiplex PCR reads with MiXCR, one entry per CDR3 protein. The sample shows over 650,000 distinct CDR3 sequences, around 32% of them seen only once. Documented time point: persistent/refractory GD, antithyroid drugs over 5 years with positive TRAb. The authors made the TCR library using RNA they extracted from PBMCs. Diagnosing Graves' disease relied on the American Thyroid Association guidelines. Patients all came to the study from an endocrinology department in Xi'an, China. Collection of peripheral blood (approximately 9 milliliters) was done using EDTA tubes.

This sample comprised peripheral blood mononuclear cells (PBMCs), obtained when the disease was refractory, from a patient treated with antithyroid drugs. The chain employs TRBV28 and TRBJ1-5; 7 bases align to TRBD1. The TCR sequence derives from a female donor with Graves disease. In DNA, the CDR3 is TGTGCCAGCAGTTTATCCCGGACAGGATTGTTGGGCAGCAATCAGCCCCAGCATTTT. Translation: CASSLSRTGLLGSNQPQHF.